This TCR beta chain was sequenced during a study of blood T cell repertoires in COVID-19. Background on the study: Acute-phase and convalescent COVID-19 samples originated in the United States, Italy and Spain. Sources were T cells, B-cell-depleted T cells, or PBMCs; the material itself was cDNA or gDNA.

In the original analysis: Reference gene primers were amplified, and this amplification served to estimate nucleated cell counts. The assay was immunoSEQ multiplex PCR, and TCRdb's table has in-frame clones only and misses some. V and J calls and clone size are as listed in that table; D and trimming were resolved from the DNA. Of 68,000 or so clones in the sample, roughly 88% were seen once. V lost 2 bases, J lost 2 bases, and 9 bases lay in between. CDR1 and CDR2 from the germline V gene are MNHEY and SVGAGI. There are 14 residues in the CDR3. This chain uses TRBV6-5 with TRBJ1-2; D might be TRBD1 (5 bases). Source material: peripheral blood. The TCR comes from a man aged 50-60 years with COVID-19, enrolled during active disease. The CDR3 here is CASSYRQLNYGYTF. The CDR3 DNA is TGTGCCAGCAGTTACAGACAGTTAAACTATGGCTACACCTTC.